This T cell receptor beta chain was obtained from a study of T cell responses to AZD1222 COVID-19 vaccine. The trim removed 0 bases at V and 1 base at J, leaving 1 base unmatched. Germline CDR1 is MNHNY and CDR2 is SVGAGI (reference sequence). The CDR3 has 15 residues. Some clones are missing from TCRdb's copy, which holds only in-frame ones; the method was immunoSEQ multiplex PCR. This sample has about 88,000 clones, with roughly 91% found just once. The receptor comes from an adult in good health. This specimen was peripheral blood, taken on day 0 of AZD1222 vaccination. The V and J genes are TRBV6-6 and TRBJ2-7; TRBD1 aligns across 9 bases. CDR3 residues: CASSYSGTGSYEQYF. The CDR3, as DNA: TGTGCCAGCAGTTACTCCGGGACAGGGTCCTACGAGCAGTACTTC.